This note documents a single T cell receptor (beta chain) sequence. These data belong to a study of blood T cell repertoires in COVID-19. Study background: Researchers got acute and convalescent COVID-19 samples from the United States, Italy and Spain. From T cells, B-cell-depleted T cells, or PBMCs came the material, which was cDNA or gDNA.

As originally analysed: Amplifying reference gene primers gave estimates of nucleated cell counts. The assay was immunoSEQ multiplex PCR, and TCRdb's table has in-frame clones only and misses some. D and trimming were read from the DNA, whereas the V and J calls and clone size are those reported in that table. Among roughly 220,000 clones, around 84% were seen once, and the ten largest hold just under 20%. The specimen was peripheral blood. The origin of this receptor is a man aged 25 to 45 with active or convalescent COVID-19.

CDR3 DNA sequence: TGTGCCTGGAGGGCTTTGGAGACCCAGTACTTC. Protein product: CAWRALETQYF. This chain uses TRBV30 with TRBJ2-5; D uncertain. The V and J ends lost 3 bases and 5 bases respectively, with 7 bases between them. CDR3 length: 11 residues. Germline CDR1 and CDR2: GTSNPN and SVGIG (reference sequence).